Presented here are 28 T cell receptor beta chains from one specimen sequenced in a study of blood T cells in healthy people across ages. Primers used in a second PCR of roughly 6 to 11 cycles were a sample-barcoded 5' primer and a J-beta primer mix. Via MiXCR, TCRdb re-called the 5' RACE reads, giving one row per CDR3 protein. The sample has about 780,000 distinct CDR3 sequences; about 42% are singletons. The sample taken for sequencing was blood. The source is an elderly man in good health.

This chain joins TRBV25-1 and TRBJ1-2; D may be TRBD1 (5 bases). The CDR3 contains 13 residues. Trimming shortened V by 3 bases and J by 8 bases, and 13 bases separated the two germline ends. Germline values: CDR1 MGHDK, CDR2 SYGVNS. CDR3 sequence (DNA): TGTGCCAGCAGTGAGCGGGGCAGAGGGGGCTACACCTTC. It yields the protein CASSERGRGGYTF.

This clonotype has more than one count but fewer than ten. The rearrangement joins TRBV5-1 to TRBJ2-2; TRBD1 might be the D (6 bases). The CDR3 is made up of 14 amino acids. The V end was cut by 1 base, the J end by 4 bases, with 8 bases between. The germline V gene encodes CDR1 SGHRS and CDR2 YFSETQ. The CDR3 region is CASSLIGGTGELFF. As DNA, the CDR3 is TGCGCCAGCAGCTTGATAGGGGGCACCGGGGAGCTGTTTTTT.

The sample holds a few counts of this clonotype. This rearrangement joins TRBV28 to TRBJ2-1, with 8 nucleotides matching TRBD2. Germline-derived CDR1 and CDR2 are MDHEN and SYDVKM. V lost 2 bases, J lost 1 base, and 4 bases stayed unmatched. The CDR3 has 16 residues. The CDR3 spells CASSLGAGASYNEQFF. CDR3 nucleotides: TGTGCCAGCAGTTTAGGAGCGGGAGCTTCCTACAATGAGCAGTTCTTC.

This clonotype is a singleton in its sample. This rearrangement joins TRBV19 to TRBJ2-5; TRBD2 aligns across 10 bases. Germline V gene data show CDR1 as LNHDA and CDR2 as SQIVND (reference sequence). CDR3 size: 14 residues. V lost 8 bases to trimming and J lost 5 bases; unmatched junction nucleotides: 8. The CDR3: CASAPGLASETQYF. In DNA form, the CDR3 reads TGTGCCAGTGCTCCGGGACTAGCGTCGGAGACCCAGTACTTC.

This clonotype was detected only a few times. V gene TRBV7-2 combines with J gene TRBJ2-5; the D gene is possibly TRBD1 (5 bases). This CDR3 has 13 amino acids. Trimming stripped 2 bases from V and 6 bases from J, with 10 bases between. Germline CDR1 and CDR2: SGHTA and FQGNSA. The CDR3 protein is CASSLSTAKTQYF. In DNA form, the CDR3 reads TGTGCCAGCAGCTTATCGACAGCAAAGACCCAGTACTTC.

A note on this clonotype: One end of the junction does not line up with germline, which may come from a read error. The chain carries TRBV5-1 and TRBJ2-5, with a possible D match to TRBD1 (5 bases). CDR3 length equals 14 residues. CDR1 SGHRS and CDR2 YFSETQ come from the germline V gene. CDR3 nucleotides: TGCGCCAGCAGCTTGGGACAGCAAAAAGAGGCCCAGTACTTC. Translating it yields CASSLGQQKEAQYF. The complete variable domain, with remaining parts taken from reference TRBV5-1 and TRBJ2-5, reads KAGVTQTPRYLIKTRGQQVTLSCSPISGHRSVSWYQQTPGQGLQFLFEYFSETQRNKGNFPGRFSGRQFSNSRSEMNVSTLELGDSALYLCASSLGQQKEAQYFGPGTRLLVL.

This chain uses TRBV20-1 with TRBJ2-7; D ambiguous. Germline assignment: CDR1 DFQATT and CDR2 SNEGSKA (reference sequence). This CDR3 contains 11 residues. V dropped 4 bases and J dropped 9 bases, with 13 bases sitting between them. The CDR3 here is CSAKQGRMQYF. As DNA, the CDR3 is TGCAGTGCTAAACAAGGACGGATGCAGTACTTC.

V is TRBV7-2 and J is TRBJ1-5, with 8 nucleotides matching TRBD1. The CDR3 runs to 15 residues. Per the germline V gene, CDR1 is SGHTA and CDR2 is FQGNSA. Germline trimming cut 3 bases from V and 3 bases from J; bases unmatched to any gene: 4. The CDR3: CASSFGTGNNQPQHF. The CDR3 region has the DNA TGTGCCAGCAGCTTCGGGACAGGCAACAATCAGCCCCAGCATTTT.

V is TRBV6-2 or TRBV6-3 and J is TRBJ2-7, with 8 bases matching TRBD1. This CDR3 is built from 11 residues. Trimming took 8 bases from V and 6 from J; bases not matched to a gene: 3. CDR1 MNHEY and CDR2 SVGEGT come from the germline V gene. The DNA for the CDR3 is TGTGCCAGCGGACAGGGTGGCGAGCAGTACTTC. Translated, it gives CASGQGGEQYF.

This clonotype was observed a few times. The V call is TRBV3-1, the J call TRBJ2-5, with 9 nucleotides matching TRBD2. Per the germline V gene, CDR1 is LGHDT and CDR2 is YNNKEL (reference sequence). This CDR3 has 17 amino acids. V dropped 2 bases and J dropped 5; count of bases not matched to a gene: 12. CDR3 sequence (DNA): TGTGCCAGCAGCCAACCGATAGGCGGGAGGGCTGTGGAGACCCAGTACTTC. This gives the protein CASSQPIGGRAVETQYF.

This clonotype was counted only a few times. V usage is TRBV6-5 and J usage is TRBJ2-7, with TRBD2 matching over 8 bases. The J segment lost 4 bases and the V segment lost 2 bases, leaving 10 bases of the junction unmatched. This CDR3 comprises 16 residues. Germline values: CDR1 MNHEY, CDR2 SVGAGI. The CDR3 sequence: CASSYPRLATLYEQYF. DNA for the CDR3: TGTGCCAGCAGTTACCCCCGACTAGCGACTTTATACGAGCAGTACTTC.

The V gene is TRBV30, the J gene TRBJ2-5; D might be TRBD1 (6 bases). The length of the CDR3 is 16 residues. The V and J ends lost 0 bases and 1 base respectively, with 15 bases between them. Looked up from germline, CDR1 is GTSNPN and CDR2 is SVGIG (reference sequence). CDR3 region: CAWSVGQRRFQETQYF. The DNA for the CDR3 is TGTGCCTGGAGTGTCGGACAGCGACGGTTCCAAGAGACCCAGTACTTC. Full variable domain (remainder filled in from reference TRBV30 and TRBJ2-5): SQTIHQWPATLVQPVGSPLSLECTVEGTSNPNLYWYRQAAGRGLQLLFYSVGIGQISSEVPQNLSASRPQDRQFILSSKKLLLSDSGFYLCAWSVGQRRFQETQYFGPGTRLLVL.

This clonotype was counted at least ten times. The chain links TRBV12-3 or TRBV12-4 to TRBJ2-1; D ambiguous. With 2 bases removed from V and 0 bases from J, the gap between germline ends came to 11 bases. The CDR3 contains 16 residues. The CDR3 protein is CASSLTPTSSYNEQFF. DNA for the CDR3: TGTGCCAGCAGTTTAACTCCTACCAGCTCCTACAATGAGCAGTTCTTC.

The rearrangement links TRBV5-1 to TRBJ1-1; 7 bases match TRBD1. The V and J ends lost 3 bases and 4 bases, in that order; junction bases with no gene match: 3. The CDR3 is made up of 13 amino acids. CDR1 and CDR2 (germline): SGHRS, YFSETQ. The CDR3 loop reads CASSSGGATEAFF. CDR3 DNA: TGCGCCAGCAGCTCAGGGGGGGCCACTGAAGCTTTCTTT.

There are a few counts of this clonotype. V gene TRBV5-1 combines with J gene TRBJ1-4; D not certain. V lost 4 bases, J lost 0 bases, and 7 bases lay in between. The CDR3 runs 14 residues. Germline V gene lookup returns CDR1 SGHRS and CDR2 YFSETQ. CDR3 in DNA: TGCGCCAGCAGCCAACAAGCAACTAATGAAAAACTGTTTTTT. The encoded protein is CASSQQATNEKLFF. Supplemented by reference TRBV5-1 and TRBJ1-4, the full variable domain reads KAGVTQTPRYLIKTRGQQVTLSCSPISGHRSVSWYQQTPGQGLQFLFEYFSETQRNKGNFPGRFSGRQFSNSRSEMNVSTLELGDSALYLCASSQQATNEKLFFGSGTQLSVL.

This clonotype has a handful of counts. A much larger clone differs from this one at a single base, so this may be a read error. The chain has TRBV28 and TRBJ2-3, with D perhaps TRBD2 (5 bases). The V end lost 7 bases, the J end lost 0 bases, and 8 bases lay between the germline ends. The CDR3 covers 13 residues. Germline loops: CDR1 MDHEN, CDR2 SYDVKM. The CDR3 DNA sequence: TGTGCCAGCAACGGCGGGAGCACAGATACGCAGTATTTT. Translation gives CASNGGSTDTQYF.

This rearrangement joins TRBV7-9 to TRBJ1-6; tentative D call: TRBD1 (6 bases). V gave up 5 bases and J gave up 9 bases, with 14 bases separating them. The CDR3 sequence is 14 residues long. The germline V gene has CDR1 SEHNR and CDR2 FQNEAQ (reference sequence). The CDR3 DNA reads TGTGCCAGCAGCCCCGGAACACAGGGTTCACCCCTCCACTTT. Translated, it gives CASSPGTQGSPLHF.

This sequence joins TRBV10-3 and TRBJ2-7, with TRBD2 identical over 13 bases. The CDR3 is 18 residues long. Germline V gene lookup returns CDR1 ENHRY and CDR2 SYGVKD. J gave up 1 base and V 8 bases, and 14 bases lay outside the gene matches. In DNA, the CDR3 is TGTGCCATCGCGGTTCCAGGGACTAGCGGGACCCTTTCCTACGAGCAGTACTTC. As protein: CAIAVPGTSGTLSYEQYF.

In this sample, this clonotype turned up many times. The V gene is TRBV2, the J gene TRBJ2-3; D is unresolved. The CDR3 extends over 13 amino acids. Trimming left V 8 bases short and J 3 bases short, with 12 bases between. Per germline, CDR1 SNHLY and CDR2 FYNNEI. The CDR3 region is CASADGATDTQYF. The CDR3 region has the DNA TGTGCCAGCGCGGACGGCGCGACAGATACGCAGTATTTT.

The sample holds many counts of this clonotype. This chain connects TRBV29-1 to TRBJ2-7; 16 positions agree with TRBD2. Germline loops: CDR1 SQVTM, CDR2 ANQGSEA. The CDR3 sequence is 17 residues long. V lost 4 bases to trimming and J lost 0 bases; unmatched junction nucleotides: 6. The CDR3 is CSVVGTSGRESSYEQYF. DNA of the CDR3: TGCAGCGTTGTGGGGACTAGCGGGAGGGAGAGCTCCTACGAGCAGTACTTC.

The rearrangement links TRBV9 to TRBJ2-3; D ambiguous. This CDR3 region has 14 residues. Germline loops: CDR1 SGDLS, CDR2 YYNGEE. V was cut by 4 bases and J by 5 bases, with 14 bases left in between. The CDR3 region is CASSPPIGGDTQYF. The DNA for the CDR3 is TGTGCCAGCAGCCCCCCAATAGGTGGAGATACGCAGTATTTT.

This chain uses TRBV29-1 with TRBJ2-1; 11 bases fit TRBD2. Germline assignment: CDR1 SQVTM and CDR2 ANQGSEA. The CDR3 contains 14 residues. The junction had 12 bases not matched to a gene; V was cut back by 4 bases and J by 13 bases. The CDR3 loop is CSVAASGRLETQFF. CDR3 DNA: TGCAGCGTTGCGGCTAGCGGGAGGTTGGAGACCCAGTTCTTC.

The V and J genes are TRBV29-1 and TRBJ2-7; D may be TRBD2 (5 bases). V lost 4 bases and J lost 2, with 12 bases in between. The germline V gene has CDR1 SQVTM and CDR2 ANQGSEA. The CDR3 sequence is 13 residues long. This CDR3 is CSVAGGQAYEQYF. CDR3 bases: TGCAGCGTTGCCGGCGGGCAGGCCTACGAGCAGTACTTC.

In DNA, the CDR3 is TGTGCCAGCACGGGGGGGGGACAGGGAGAATACGAGCAGTACTTC. This encodes CASTGGGQGEYEQYF. The rearrangement uses TRBV7-2 and TRBJ2-1, with a tentative D call TRBD1 (9 bases). TRBJ2-7 explains the end of the DNA better; the J call may be wrong. Germline CDR1 reads SGHTA; CDR2 reads FQGNSA. CDR3 length equals 15 residues.

This clonotype occurred once. V and J are TRBV20-1 and TRBJ1-1; 11 bases align to TRBD1. After removal of 6 bases from V and 1 base from J, the junction contained 1 base not matched to a gene. CDR3 length equals 13 residues. The germline V gene encodes CDR1 DFQATT and CDR2 SNEGSKA (reference sequence). The CDR3 spells CSAGQGANTEAFF. As DNA, the CDR3 is TGCAGTGCCGGACAGGGGGCGAACACTGAAGCTTTCTTT.

The chain employs TRBV28 and TRBJ2-7, with D uncertain. This CDR3 has 14 residues. Deletions cut 5 bases from V and 0 bases from J, with 11 bases between. Germline V gene data show CDR1 as MDHEN and CDR2 as SYDVKM. Written as DNA, the CDR3 is TGTGCCAGCAGTGTGTTCGAGAGCTCCTACGAGCAGTACTTC. It specifies CASSVFESSYEQYF.

As for this clonotype: A single base separates this from a much larger clone, so it may be a read error. The rearrangement uses TRBV20-1 and TRBJ2-5; possibly TRBD1 for D (6 bases). The CDR3 has 13 amino acids. Germline V gene lookup returns CDR1 DFQATT and CDR2 SNEGSKA (reference sequence). The CDR3 protein is CSARGWGQETRYF. The CDR3, as DNA: TGCAGTGCTAGGGGGTGGGGACAAGAGACCCGGTACTTC.

This clonotype was recorded only once. As DNA, the CDR3 is TGCGCCAGCAGCCTCTCTACCACCGGGACCACCTACGCCGGGGAGCTGTTTTTT. Translated, it gives CASSLSTTGTTYAGELFF. V is TRBV4-3 and J is TRBJ2-2; D possibly matches TRBD1 or TRBD2 (5 bases each). The CDR3 covers 18 residues. CDR1 is LGHNA and CDR2 is YSLEER in the germline V gene. Trimming stripped 4 bases from V and 6 bases from J, with 24 bases between.